These 17 T cell receptor beta chains share one sample of origin, sequenced in a study of blood T cell repertoires in COVID-19. Produced via immunoSEQ multiplex PCR; TCRdb's table is partial and in-frame only. The sample has around 290,000 clones, more than 70% seen once. The source material was peripheral blood. The receptors come from a woman aged 45-65 years who had recovered from COVID-19.

The V gene is TRBV11-1, the J gene TRBJ2-6; the D is unclear. This CDR3 region has 15 residues. V lost 2 bases, J lost 1 base, and 6 bases lay in between. Germline assignment: CDR1 SGHAT and CDR2 FQDESV (reference sequence). CDR3: CASSLMRSGANVLTF. The DNA for the CDR3 is TGTGCCAGCAGCTTAATGAGATCTGGGGCCAACGTCCTGACTTTC. The full variable domain, with the rest looked up from reference TRBV11-1 and TRBJ2-6, is EAEVAQSPRYKITEKSQAVAFWCDPISGHATLYWYRQILGQGPELLVQFQDESVVDDSQLPKDRFSAERLKGVDSTLKIQPAELGDSAMYLCASSLMRSGANVLTFGAGSRLTVL.

This chain uses TRBV19 with TRBJ1-3; D remains ambiguous. CDR3 length: 13 residues. Germline CDR1 reads LNHDA; CDR2 reads SQIVND (reference sequence). Trimming removed 9 bases from V and 0 bases from J, with 9 bases in between. DNA of the CDR3: TGTGCCAGCGAAAGCACCTCTGGAAACACCATATATTTT. It is translated as CASESTSGNTIYF.

The chain has TRBV28 and TRBJ1-5; D not resolved. The CDR3 is 12 residues long. V dropped 6 bases and J dropped 9 bases, with 12 bases sitting between them. CDR1 and CDR2 from the germline V gene are MDHEN and SYDVKM. As DNA, the CDR3 is TGTGCCAGCAGCCGAGCCCCGGGGCCCCAGCATTTT. Protein: CASSRAPGPQHF.

J is TRBJ1-5 and V is TRBV7-9; D gene ambiguous. The CDR3 extends over 13 amino acids. Germline V CDR1 and CDR2: SEHNR, FQNEAQ (reference sequence). V lost 5 bases to trimming and J lost 11 bases, with 16 bases between them. The CDR3 loop is CASSIDTGGAQHF. In DNA, the CDR3 is TGTGCCAGCAGCATCGACACCGGCGGGGCCCAGCATTTT.

The rearrangement joins TRBV19 to TRBJ1-5, with 8 nucleotides matching TRBD1. Germline lookup yields CDR1 LNHDA and CDR2 SQIVND (reference sequence). The length of the CDR3 is 15 residues. J lost 6 bases, V lost 4 bases, and 8 bases had no gene match. The CDR3 bases are TGTGCCAGTAGTAAGGACAGGGAACGAGTTCAGCCCCAGCATTTT. Translated: CASSKDRERVQPQHF. The full variable domain, with the rest looked up from reference TRBV19 and TRBJ1-5, is DGGITQSPKYLFRKEGQNVTLSCEQNLNHDAMYWYRQDPGQGLRLIYYSQIVNDFQKGDIAEGYSVSREKKESFPLTVTSAQKNPTAFYLCASSKDRERVQPQHFGDGTRLSIL.

V is TRBV28 and J is TRBJ2-2; 9 bases fit TRBD2. Germline trimming cut 5 bases from V and 7 bases from J; bases unmatched to any gene: 8. Germline V lookup: CDR1 MDHEN, CDR2 SYDVKM. The CDR3 length is 15 residues. In DNA form, the CDR3 reads TGTGCCAGCAGTAATTTAGCGGGAGTCGGCGGGGAGCTGTTTTTT. Translation: CASSNLAGVGGELFF.

The V gene is TRBV7-9, the J gene TRBJ1-2; 7 nucleotides line up with TRBD1. The CDR3 is 14 amino acids. Germline V gene lookup returns CDR1 SEHNR and CDR2 FQNEAQ (reference sequence). Trimming removed 5 bases from V and 8 bases from J; junction bases left unmatched: 11. This CDR3 reads CASSPNDRAGGYTF. CDR3 DNA: TGTGCCAGCAGCCCGAATGACAGGGCAGGGGGCTACACCTTC.

The rearrangement links TRBV20-1 to TRBJ1-5; weak D call: TRBD1 (5 bases). From germline, CDR1 is DFQATT and CDR2 SNEGSKA (reference sequence). CDR3 length equals 14 residues. V was trimmed by 3 bases and J by 0 bases, leaving 9 bases between them. CDR3 sequence: CSASLGGSNQPQHF. The CDR3 coding sequence is TGCAGTGCTAGTTTGGGGGGTAGCAATCAGCCCCAGCATTTT.

V and J are TRBV3-1 (or the pseudogene TRBV3-2) and TRBJ2-7; 13 bases are shared with TRBD2. The junction had 2 bases not matched to a gene; V was cut back by 3 bases and J by 6 bases. Germline V CDR1 and CDR2: LGHDT, YNNKEL (reference sequence). The CDR3 sequence is 14 residues long. The CDR3 loop is CASSHGLAGVEQYF. The CDR3 DNA follows: TGTGCCAGCAGCCACGGACTAGCGGGAGTCGAGCAGTACTTC.

CDR3 protein: CAISGRPGNSGNNEQFF. The CDR3 region has the DNA TGTGCCATCAGTGGGAGACCTGGGAATAGCGGGAACAATGAGCAGTTCTTC. The chain couples TRBV10-3 to TRBJ2-1; 8 bases line up with TRBD2. The CDR3 is made up of 17 amino acids. The germline V gene has CDR1 ENHRY and CDR2 SYGVKD. After removal of 4 bases from V and 5 bases from J, the junction contained 13 bases not matched to a gene.

As for this clone: The identical CDR3 is also encoded by other nucleotide sequences in the sample. The rearrangement joins TRBV28 to TRBJ1-1; D ambiguous. This CDR3 is built from 11 residues. Trimming pared 1 base from V and 6 bases from J, leaving 3 bases between. Germline V gene sequence: CDR1 MDHEN, CDR2 SYDVKM. The CDR3 is CASSLSAEAFF. Written as DNA, the CDR3 is TGTGCCAGCAGTTTATCAGCTGAAGCTTTCTTT. The full variable domain, rest sourced from reference TRBV28 and TRBJ1-1, is DVKVTQSSRYLVKRTGEKVFLECVQDMDHENMFWYRQDPGLGLRLIYFSYDVKMKEKGDIPEGYSVSREKKERFSLILESASTNQTSMYLCASSLSAEAFFGQGTRLTVV.

The rearrangement uses TRBV10-3 and TRBJ1-2; TRBD1 agrees at 8 bases. The CDR3 is 14 residues long. The germline CDR1 and CDR2 sequences are ENHRY and SYGVKD. Losses at the gene ends were 2 bases for V and 7 bases for J; bases not matched to a gene: 6. The CDR3 nucleotides are TGTGCCATCAGTGAGGGACAGGGTTTAAGTGGCTACACCTTC. It yields the protein CAISEGQGLSGYTF.

The chain carries TRBV19 and TRBJ2-3; 7 positions match TRBD1. CDR3 length: 15 residues. Per the germline V gene, CDR1 is LNHDA and CDR2 is SQIVND (reference sequence). V gave up 5 bases and J gave up 6 bases; unmatched junction bases: 11. Here the CDR3 DNA reads TGTGCCAGTAGTTCTCCAGGGGGTGTCGATGATACGCAGTATTTT. This gives the protein CASSSPGGVDDTQYF.

The V gene is TRBV6-4, the J gene TRBJ1-3; the D gene is possibly TRBD1 (5 bases). Germline V CDR1 and CDR2: MRHNA, SNTAGT. Trimming left V 3 bases short and J 0 bases short, with 21 bases between. The CDR3 consists of 19 residues. This CDR3 is CASSESLEEGSLSGNTIYF. The DNA of the CDR3 is TGTGCCAGCAGTGAGTCGTTGGAGGAGGGGTCCCTCTCTGGAAACACCATATATTTT.

This chain uses TRBV9 with TRBJ1-1; the D gene is possibly TRBD1 (5 bases). The germline gives CDR1 SGDLS, CDR2 YYNGEE. The ends were cut back, 3 bases at V and 1 base at J, with 10 bases in the middle. This CDR3 comprises 14 residues. CDR3 nucleotide sequence: TGTGCCAGCAGCGCGGGACTCAGGAACACTGAAGCTTTCTTT. Its protein is CASSAGLRNTEAFF.

V usage is TRBV11-2 and J usage is TRBJ1-2; tentatively, D is TRBD1 (5 bases). CDR3 length: 14 residues. Trimming removed 4 bases at V and 4 bases at J, with 13 bases between. CDR1 and CDR2 (germline): SGHAT, FQNNGV. CDR3 sequence: CASSSTRVPYGYTF. The CDR3 region has the DNA TGTGCCAGCAGCTCTACCAGGGTCCCCTATGGCTACACCTTC.

The chain joins TRBV19 to TRBJ2-3, with D tentatively TRBD1 (6 bases). Germline CDR1 is LNHDA and CDR2 is SQIVND (reference sequence). The CDR3 spans 15 residues. Trimming took 4 bases from V and 2 from J, leaving 13 bases between them. This chain's CDR3 is CASSTHRGTTDTQYF. CDR3 nucleotides: TGTGCCAGTAGTACCCATAGGGGGACCACAGATACGCAGTATTTT.